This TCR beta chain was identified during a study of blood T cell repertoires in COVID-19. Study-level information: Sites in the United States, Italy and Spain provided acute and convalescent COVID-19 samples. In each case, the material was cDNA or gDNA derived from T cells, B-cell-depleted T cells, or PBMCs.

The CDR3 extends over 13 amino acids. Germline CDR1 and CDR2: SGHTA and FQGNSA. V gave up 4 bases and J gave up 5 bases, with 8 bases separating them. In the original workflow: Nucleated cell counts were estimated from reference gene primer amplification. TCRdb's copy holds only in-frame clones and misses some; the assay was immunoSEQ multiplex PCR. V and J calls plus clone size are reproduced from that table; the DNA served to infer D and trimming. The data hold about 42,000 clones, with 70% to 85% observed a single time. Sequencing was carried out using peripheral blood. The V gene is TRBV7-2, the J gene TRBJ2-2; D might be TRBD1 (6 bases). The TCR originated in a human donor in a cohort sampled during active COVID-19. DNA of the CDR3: TGTGCCAGCAGCTACAGGGAGACCGGGGAGCTGTTTTTT. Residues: CASSYRETGELFF.